The sequence of this T cell receptor (beta chain) was determined in a study of CXCR3-negative and CXCR3-positive naive CD8 T cells. Findings and limits, study-wide: Naive cells that were CXCR3-positive had more hydrophobic TRB CDR3s (compared with CXCR3-negative naive cells).

The CDR3 is made up of 15 amino acids. The V gene's germline CDR1 is SGHRS and CDR2 YFSETQ. The libraries of TRB cDNA were constructed through 5' RACE using UMI labels. TCRdb derives one entry per CDR3 protein from the 5' RACE reads, leaving out DNA. There are 92,000 or so distinct CDR3 sequences in the sample, with 0.95% to 1.4% held by the top ten. A note on this clonotype: Its specificity is unknown.

The V call is TRBV5-1, the J call TRBJ2-5; TCRdb calls TRBD1, which cannot be checked without DNA. This TCR was sampled from a human donor in good health. Some clones in this sample may be carry-over from other donors' samples. Sequencing was performed on naive CXCR3- CD8+ T cells from blood. Sample subset: CD45RO-CCR7+CD27+CD95- naive CD8+ T cells lacking CXCR3 (TNR3-). CDR3 in amino acids: CASSLEGAYQETQYF. Filled out from reference TRBV5-1 and TRBJ2-5, the complete variable domain reads KAGVTQTPRYLIKTRGQQVTLSCSPISGHRSVSWYQQTPGQGLQFLFEYFSETQRNKGNFPGRFSGRQFSNSRSEMNVSTLELGDSALYLCASSLEGAYQETQYFGPGTRLLVL.